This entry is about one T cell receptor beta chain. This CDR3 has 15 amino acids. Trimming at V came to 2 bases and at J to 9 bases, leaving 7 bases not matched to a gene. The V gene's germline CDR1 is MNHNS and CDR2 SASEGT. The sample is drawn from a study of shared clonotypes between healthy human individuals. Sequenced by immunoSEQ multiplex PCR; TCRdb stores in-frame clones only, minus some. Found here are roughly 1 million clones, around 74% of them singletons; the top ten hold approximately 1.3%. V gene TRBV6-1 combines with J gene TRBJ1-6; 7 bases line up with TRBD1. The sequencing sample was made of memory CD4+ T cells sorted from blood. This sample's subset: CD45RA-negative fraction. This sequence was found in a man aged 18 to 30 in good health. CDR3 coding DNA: TGTGCCAGCAGTGAATCAGGGGGGGGAAGTTCACCCCTCCACTTT. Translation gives CASSESGGGSSPLHF.